This record covers a single TCR beta chain. The antigen is undetermined. The data belong to a study of graft-versus-host responses after intestinal transplantation. Background on the study: Each recipient received anti-thymocyte globulin induction, then tacrolimus and steroids for about three years.

Sequenced by immunoSEQ multiplex PCR; TCRdb stores in-frame clones only, minus some. Of roughly 27,000 clones in the sample, about 80% were seen once. From the graft tissue, intraepithelial and lamina propria lymphocytes were released through processing. General study points: Analysis identified GvH clones in recipient marrow, with some appearing first in ileum or blood.

Per germline, CDR1 MNHNY and CDR2 SVGAGI (reference sequence). This CDR3 has 12 amino acids. Trimming pared 8 bases from V and 3 bases from J, leaving 7 bases between. This TCR came from a human patient who received an intestinal transplant, so some T cells may come from the graft donor. This material consisted of ileum tissue, taken 98 days after intestinal transplantation. V is TRBV6-6 and J is TRBJ2-2; D is unresolved. The CDR3 bases are TGTGCCAGCGGTCTACACACCGGGGAGCTGTTTTTT. It yields the protein CASGLHTGELFF.